The clone carrying this TCR beta chain appeared many times. The antigen is unknown. This CDR3 has 14 amino acids. Germline V gene sequence: CDR1 MGHRA, CDR2 YSYEKL. The V gene lost 1 base and the J gene lost 4 bases, with 8 bases spanning the gap. This record comes from a study of metastatic and nonmetastatic thyroid tumors. As for the study in general: Comparison of repertoires was carried out across blood and tumor or nodule tissue from malignant and benign thyroid patients. Whole-study results and caveats: Relative to benign nodules, malignant thyroid tumors were reportedly characterized by significantly elevated TCR beta diversity in blood and tumor.

Per the original data handling: What underpinned the distant-metastasis classifier for papillary thyroid cancer was the set of CDR3 differences across clinicopathological groups. TCRdb re-called the PCR reads via MiXCR. TCRdb's processing, not the study's, gives the V and J calls here. Seen here are roughly 29,000 clones, around a quarter observed once, and the top ten hold more than 2%. Each patient came to thyroid surgery without any prior treatment (of any kind). The chain joins TRBV4-1 to TRBJ1-5; D ambiguous. The sequencing sample was made of blood. The receptor comes from a female donor with papillary thyroid cancer or a benign thyroid nodule (not recorded which). Some clones in this sample may be carry-over from other donors' samples. In DNA form, the CDR3 reads TGCGCCAGCAGCCAAGTAAATGGTAATCAGCCCCAGCATTTT. Its protein is CASSQVNGNQPQHF.